What follows are 10 T cell receptor beta chains derived from one specimen sequenced in a study of cytomegalovirus exposure and HLA in healthy donors. Profiled with immunoSEQ multiplex PCR; TCRdb holds only in-frame clones, not every one. The sample includes fewer than 200,000 clones, around nine tenths seen only once; the top ten take roughly 1.5%. The source material was PBMCs. Source of these receptors: a woman in her 30s in good health and CMV-seronegative.

The chain employs TRBV5-1 and TRBJ1-1; D remains ambiguous. The CDR3 covers 11 residues. Germline V gene sequence: CDR1 SGHRS, CDR2 YFSETQ. V shed 6 bases and J shed 3 bases, with 6 bases lying between them. The CDR3, as DNA: TGCGCCAGCAAGAGAGACACTGAAGCTTTCTTT. Translated, it gives CASKRDTEAFF.

The chain employs TRBV9 and TRBJ2-5; 12 positions agree with TRBD2. This CDR3 has 15 amino acids. Germline CDR1 SGDLS, CDR2 YYNGEE. V lost 1 base, J lost 4 bases, and 2 bases stayed unmatched. The DNA of the CDR3 is TGTGCCAGCAGCGTACTAGCGGGGGGGCGAGAGACCCAGTACTTC. It is translated as CASSVLAGGRETQYF. Full variable domain (rest looked up from reference TRBV9 and TRBJ2-5): DSGVTQTPKHLITATGQRVTLRCSPRSGDLSVYWYQQSLDQGLQFLIQYYNGEERAKGNILERFSAQQFPDLHSELNLSSLELGDSALYFCASSVLAGGRETQYFGPGTRLLVL.

The rearrangement joins TRBV27 to TRBJ1-4; 7 nucleotides agree with TRBD1. The CDR3 length is 14 residues. The trim removed 5 bases at V and 6 bases at J, leaving 6 bases unmatched. CDR1 is MNHEY, CDR2 SMNVEV, per germline (reference sequence). CDR3 DNA sequence: TGTGCCAGCAGTCGCGACAGGGAAGATGAAAAACTGTTTTTT. Translation gives CASSRDREDEKLFF. Full variable domain (rest looked up from reference TRBV27 and TRBJ1-4): EAQVTQNPRYLITVTGKKLTVTCSQNMNHEYMSWYRQDPGLGLRQIYYSMNVEVTDKGDVPEGYKVSRKEKRNFPLILESPSPNQTSLYFCASSRDREDEKLFFGSGTQLSVL.

The chain joins TRBV21-1 to TRBJ1-5. TRBV21-1 is termed a pseudogene. This CDR3 is built from 16 residues. CDR3 sequence (DNA): TGTGCCAGCAGCAAATCGGTACCATGTAGCAATCAGCCCCAGCATTTT. Its translation is CASSKSVPCSNQPQHF.

Here the CDR3 reads CASSWWDRLNTYEQYF. The CDR3 DNA sequence: TGCGCCAGCAGCTGGTGGGACAGGCTAAATACCTACGAGCAGTACTTC. This chain uses TRBV5-1 with TRBJ2-7, with 8 bases matching TRBD1. Germline trimming cut 3 bases from V and 2 bases from J; bases unmatched to any gene: 10. This CDR3 spans 16 amino acids. Germline V gene data show CDR1 as SGHRS and CDR2 as YFSETQ.

The chain is built from TRBV15 and TRBJ1-2; TRBD1 might be the D (6 bases). Germline lookup yields CDR1 LNHNV and CDR2 YYDKDF (reference sequence). The V gene lost 8 bases and the J gene lost 3 bases, with 19 bases spanning the gap. This CDR3 comprises 15 residues. DNA for the CDR3: TGTGCCACCCGGAGTTCAGGGGATGGGGACTATGGCTACACCTTC. It translates to CATRSSGDGDYGYTF.

This clone was observed a single time. This chain links TRBV4-1 with TRBJ1-2; 8 nucleotides align to TRBD1. The CDR3 runs 15 residues. The germline gives CDR1 MGHRA, CDR2 YSYEKL. V was pared by 1 base and J by 4 bases, with 5 bases of the junction left unmatched. In nucleotides, the CDR3 is TGCGCCAGCAGCCAAGTCGAACAGGGGGGCTATGGCTACACCTTC. Translating it yields CASSQVEQGGYGYTF.

This clone was found a few times. The rearrangement joins TRBV7-2 to TRBJ1-2; 9 nucleotides match TRBD1. The CDR3 covers 14 residues. The V gene's germline CDR1 is SGHTA and CDR2 FQGNSA. V trimming: 5 bases; J trimming: 3 bases; junction bases outside the gene matches: 4. The CDR3 bases are TGTGCCAGCAGCCTTCGGACAGGGGACTATGGCTACACCTTC. Protein: CASSLRTGDYGYTF.

The CDR3 DNA reads TGTGCCAGTAGCCCCCTCGGGGACTATGGCTACACCTTC. It translates to CASSPLGDYGYTF. The genes are TRBV19 and TRBJ1-2; D gene ambiguous. Germline CDR1 and CDR2: LNHDA and SQIVND (reference sequence). This CDR3 spans 13 amino acids. V lost 6 bases and J lost 3, with 11 bases in between.

J is TRBJ1-4 and V is TRBV18, with D possibly matching TRBD1 (6 bases). Per the germline V gene, CDR1 is KGHSH and CDR2 is LQKENI. The V gene lost 1 base and the J gene lost 13 bases, with 10 bases spanning the gap. The CDR3 loop spans 12 amino acids. This CDR3 is CASSPQGDVLFF. The CDR3 nucleotides read TGTGCCAGCTCACCACAGGGGGATGTACTGTTTTTT.